This entry concerns a single T cell receptor (beta chain). In its sample, this clonotype was seen many times. Its antigen specificity is not known. No qualities accompany the bases; no much larger clone lies one base away. Receptor amplification or capture employed PCR. Sequencing relied on an Illumina HiSeq 2500. TCR library preparation used molecular barcoding, with unique molecular identifiers applied to normalize quantification of the TCRbeta repertoire. TCRdb reanalyzed the raw reads on its own, using fastp at Q25 for trimming and MiXCR for clone calling, and kept in-frame beta chains. Each record represents a unique CDR3 protein, reported with the most common genes and DNA among its rows. For this sample the table gives almost 250,000 distinct CDR3 sequences, of which 25% were detected only once. The ten largest clones represent roughly 2.7% of the sample. This record comes from a study of T-cell reconstitution after alpha-beta-depleted transplantation in children (dated by TCRdb to the mid-2010s). With respect to the entire study: Using TCR repertoire profiling, the study followed T-cell immune reconstitution in a quantitative way in children after TCRalphabeta/CD19-depleted allogeneic hematopoietic cell transplantation. What the authors observed across the whole study: Apparently early alphabetaT-cell count recovery about two months after transplant reportedly relied on only several hundred rapidly expanded clones derived from non-depleted graft cells. In some patients, high TCRbeta diversity at day 60 was attributed to recipient T cells and intrathymic progenitors that had survived conditioning. The frequencies of hyperexpanded clones fell over the following months, and after one year, T-cell counts and TCRbeta diversity were mostly attributed to newly produced T cells.

The junction shows trimming of 3 bases on V and 3 bases on J, plus 9 bases between the germline ends. From the cysteine up to the phenylalanine, the CDR3 has a length of 13 residues. The DNA shown is the 39-base CDR3, in frame from base 1. The sample's treatment or condition label is to be understood as: allogeneic hematopoietic cell transplantation with graft depleted of TCRalphabeta T cells and CD19 B cells. The transplant recipients were children given TCRalphabeta/CD19-depleted allogeneic hematopoietic cell grafts. The TCR comes from a girl aged 2 to 10 with Fanconi anemia, due to receive a stem cell transplant. Sequencing was performed on PBMCs, taken before TCRalphabeta/CD19-depleted stem cell transplant. The chain is made from TRBV12-3 or TRBV12-4 and TRBJ2-7; matching of 5 bases hints at TRBD1 as the D gene. The CDR3 is CASSLMTVYEQYF. The DNA sequence follows: TGTGCCAGCAGTTTGATGACAGTCTACGAGCAGTACTTC.